This T cell receptor beta chain was sequenced during a study of cytomegalovirus exposure and HLA in healthy donors. General study results and limits: Per published reports, the classifier diagnosed cytomegalovirus status with high specificity and sensitivity. Most TCRs appeared rarely, but some public TCRs recurred in many donors.

To note about this clone: As yet, its antigen is unknown.

It was the 120-subject validation cohort, separate from the approximately 700-subject first cohort, to which the donors belonged. The CDR3 sequence is 15 residues long. Trimming took 2 bases from V and 0 from J, leaving 8 bases between them. Germline V gene lookup returns CDR1 MDHEN and CDR2 SYDVKM. The data were produced by immunoSEQ multiplex PCR, yet TCRdb's version contains in-frame clones alone and is incomplete. Found here are approximately 160,000 clones, roughly 86% of them singletons; the top ten hold around 4.4%. Material: PBMCs. The clonotype comes from a man aged 18 to 35 in good health and CMV-seropositive. This rearrangement joins TRBV28 to TRBJ2-1; no clear D gene. DNA for the CDR3: TGTGCCAGCAGTTTAGCGCGTAGCTCCTACAATGAGCAGTTCTTC. Encoded protein: CASSLARSSYNEQFF.